This T cell receptor beta chain is from a study of beta chain features in type 1 diabetes (dated by TCRdb to about 2018). Regarding the research as a whole: Mean age, gender distribution, total cell number and subset yield were not different between patients and healthy donors. The study compared the TCRB repertoires of sorted circulating CD4+ T cell subsets in recently diagnosed type 1 diabetes patients with those in matched healthy donors. A total of under 140,000,000 sorted cells were examined across all samples, and the number of cells per subset was strongly correlated with RNA yield. Whereas all 30 or so donors provided naive and central memory subsets, regulatory and stem cell-like memory subsets were isolated from just 8 patients and roughly 8 healthy donors. Study-wide conclusions, independent of this receptor: HLA sub-analyses involved small numbers of individuals, so any influence of HLA type on TCRB rearrangement remained unresolved. Naive, central memory and regulatory TCRB repertoires appeared to be more similar among patients than among healthy donors. Shorter templates might be favored by PCR, yet because patient and control samples were amplified and corrected together, any such skew would affect both groups equally. At VDJ recombination sites, patients with type 1 diabetes made fewer insertions and deleted more nucleotides, a pattern implying thymic rearrangement abnormalities. Because cDNA was sequenced instead of genomic DNA, activated cells with high expression could be over-represented, although the groups did not differ in activation or CD3 levels. In all four CD4+ subsets, TCRB CDR3 length was moderately but significantly shorter in type 1 diabetes patients.

This clone has more than one count but fewer than ten. The clone's antigen remains unknown. Base qualities are missing; no much larger clone stands one base away. The entire isolated RNA was reverse transcribed using the High Capacity cDNA Reverse Transcription Kit, and thus expressed TCRB transcripts were sequenced. Naive, central memory and regulatory T cell samples underwent deep immunoSEQ sequencing, averaging around 3.6 million total reads per sample. Sorted cells were lysed in RLT buffer and RNA was extracted with DNase-treated RNeasy Micro or Mini kits, depending on cell number. Each cell subset was processed separately to prevent cross-contamination, with patient and healthy donor samples processed together. The immunoSEQ multiplex PCR was used to amplify TCRB sequences from cDNA, generating 87-bp fragments that spanned the CDR3 region. Amplicons were sequenced on the Illumina HiSeq platform. The study's processing was this. Synthetic template baselines were used to correct PCR bias computationally, reads within Hamming distance 2 were collapsed, and singletons that could not be merged were discarded. By aligning reads against IMGT, V, D and J genes, CDR3 length, and insertions or deletions at six rearrangement sites were assigned. Clonotype counts were normalized to sorted cell number within each subset before computing true diversity and Gini coefficients with the tcR R package. The overlap coefficient, calculated on TCRB nucleotide sequences, was used to measure repertoire sharing. TCRdb mirrors the immuneACCESS table, restricted to in-frame sequences. Some clones are absent from its copies; in checked studies, under half trace to an unresolved V gene, and the reason for the others is unknown. V and J calls and clone size are copied from that table; D and trimming were computed from the DNA. In this sample the table shows roughly 180,000 clones, about 8% of which occur a single time. Roughly 0.97% of the sample goes to the ten largest clones.

According to the germline V gene (reference sequence), CDR1 reads LNHNV and CDR2 reads YYDKDF. V was cut back by 3 bases and J by 3 bases, leaving a gap of 11 bases between them. Taken from cysteine to phenylalanine, the CDR3 has 14 residues. Only the CDR3 DNA stays, 42 bases, in frame from base 1. From each donor, a single peripheral blood sample of about 120 mL on average was drawn into heparinised tubes. Naive, central memory, regulatory and stem cell-like memory CD4+ T cells were sorted on a BD FACSAria II using a panel including CD45RO, CCR7, CD25, CD127, CD95 and CD27. Purity was above 98% for every sorted population. PBMCs were separated immediately by Lymphoprep density gradient centrifugation and were stained directly, without being cultured. To minimize batch effects, samples were stained and sorted in pairs, one healthy donor with one patient per experiment.

The rearranged segments are TRBV15 and TRBJ1-1, with a weak D call of TRBD1 (5 bases match). Sequences were obtained from central memory CD4+ T cells from blood. This TCR was sampled from a woman between 40 and 55 years old with type 1 diabetes. The nucleotide sequence reads as follows: TGTGCCACCAGCAGTCGGGAGGGGTACACTGAAGCTTTCTTT. It encodes CATSSREGYTEAFF. This CDR3, with the reference TRBV15 and TRBJ1-1 proteins standing in past its ends, gives the full variable domain DAMVIQNPRYQVTQFGKPVTLSCSQTLNHNVMYWYQQKSSQAPKLLFHYYDKDFNNEADTPDNFQSRRPNTSFCFLDIRSPGLGDTAMYLCATSSREGYTEAFFGQGTRLTVV.